The sequence of this T cell receptor (beta chain) was determined in a study of cytomegalovirus exposure and HLA in healthy donors. As for the study in general: Genotyping showed around four fifths of approximately 430 donors falling in the Caucasian-associated ancestry cluster.

Study-wide points: The Asian-associated ancestry cluster reportedly had fewer N-insertions than the roughly 670-donor mean in a later analysis. Apparent HLA restriction characterized most CMV-associated TCR beta chains in a later analysis.

Although they were nominally healthy when sampled, donors likely had unrecorded immune exposures. The CDR3 is 13 residues long. The V segment lost 4 bases and the J segment 15 bases; nucleotides outside the gene matches: 6. Germline V gene lookup returns CDR1 MGHDK and CDR2 SYGVNS. A multiplex PCR was run with 60 Vbeta primers and 13 Jbeta primers. TCRdb's table, derived via immunoSEQ multiplex PCR, lists solely in-frame clones and lacks some. The sample consists of around 130,000 clones, 81% of them appearing once. Turning to this clone: What it recognizes is unknown.

What was sequenced was PBMCs. The receptor's source is a man aged 35 to 55 in good health and CMV-seronegative. The rearrangement uses TRBV25-1 and TRBJ2-1; TRBD2 matches 13 bases. The chain's CDR3 is CASSGGTSGMAFF. The CDR3 coding sequence is TGTGCCAGCAGTGGGGGGACTAGCGGGATGGCGTTCTTC.